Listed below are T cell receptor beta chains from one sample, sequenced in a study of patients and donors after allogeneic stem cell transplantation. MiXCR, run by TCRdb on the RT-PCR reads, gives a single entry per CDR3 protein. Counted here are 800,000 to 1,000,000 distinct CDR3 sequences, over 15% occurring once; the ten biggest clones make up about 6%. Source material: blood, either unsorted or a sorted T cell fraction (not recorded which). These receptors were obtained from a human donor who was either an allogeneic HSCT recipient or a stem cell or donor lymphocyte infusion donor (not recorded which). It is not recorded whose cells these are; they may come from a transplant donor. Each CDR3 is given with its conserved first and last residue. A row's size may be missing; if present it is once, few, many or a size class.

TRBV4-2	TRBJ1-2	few	CASSQAPQGSYGYTF
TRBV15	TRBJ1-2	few	CATSRDENYGYTF
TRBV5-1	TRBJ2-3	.	CASSFSQREGFTDTQYF
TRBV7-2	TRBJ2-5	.	CASSSTSGGPQETQYF
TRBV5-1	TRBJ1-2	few	CASSYRGPHGYTF
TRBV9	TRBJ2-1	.	CASSVSGRAPGNEQFF
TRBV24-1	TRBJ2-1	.	CATSDVTGGADNEQFF
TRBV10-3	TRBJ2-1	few	CATQGQGNEQFF
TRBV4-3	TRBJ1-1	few	CASSQGGGQMNTEAFF
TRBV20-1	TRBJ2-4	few	CSARVRGPWDGKNIQYF
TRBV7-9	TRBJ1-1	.	CASSSSQGINTEAFF
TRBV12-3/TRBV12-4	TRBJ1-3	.	CASSFAGLGGNTIYF
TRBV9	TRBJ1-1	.	CASSVGGRDTEAFF
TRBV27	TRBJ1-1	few	CASSSWDRGLTEAFF
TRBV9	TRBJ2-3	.	CASSAFFVADTQYF
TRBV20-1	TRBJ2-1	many	CSARAGGGYNEQFF
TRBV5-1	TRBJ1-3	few	CASSLAEASSGNTIYF
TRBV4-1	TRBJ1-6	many	CASSQGTGWSPLHF
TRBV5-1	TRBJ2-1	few	CASSFLHSYNEQFF
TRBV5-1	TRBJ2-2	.	CASSLTKTGELFF
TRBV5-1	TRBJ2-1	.	CASKQREGYNEQFF
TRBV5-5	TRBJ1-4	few	CASSRGQGADNEKLFF
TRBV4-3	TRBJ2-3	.	CASSNGQSTDTQYF
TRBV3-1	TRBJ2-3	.	CASSHGDSRGTQYF
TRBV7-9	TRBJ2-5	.	CASSLAGTASRETQYF
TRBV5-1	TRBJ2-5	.	CASSGGLAGIETQYF
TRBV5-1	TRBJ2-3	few	CASSLAIKSGGNTDTQYF
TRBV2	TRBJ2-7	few	CASKTREAEQYF
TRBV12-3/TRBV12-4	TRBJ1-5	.	CASSWGGNQPQHF
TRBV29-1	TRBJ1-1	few	CSSRGGANTEAFF
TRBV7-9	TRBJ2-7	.	CASSSLWTGESYEQYF
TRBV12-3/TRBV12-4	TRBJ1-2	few	CASSLALGRSYYGYTF
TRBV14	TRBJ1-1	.	CASSSSPIRLEAFF
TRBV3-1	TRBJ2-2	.	CASSQVFGTGGTGELFF
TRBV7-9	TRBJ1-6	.	CASSLGGAAGSPLHF
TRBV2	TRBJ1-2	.	CASTDSFYGYTF
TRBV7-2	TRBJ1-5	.	CASSLGVWQPQHF
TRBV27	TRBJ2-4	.	CASSFTTGTANLVQYF
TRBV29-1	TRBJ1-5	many	CSVSREGNQPQHF
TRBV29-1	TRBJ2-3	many	CSVGVGPTDTQYF
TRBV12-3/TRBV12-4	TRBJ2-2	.	CASSGGLVTGELFF
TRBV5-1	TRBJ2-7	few	CASSPGGGSSYEQYF
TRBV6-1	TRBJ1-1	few	CASSPYTPGGLRTEAFF
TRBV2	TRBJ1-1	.	CASSQDSMRNTEAFF
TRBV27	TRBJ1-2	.	CASSTGAHGYTF
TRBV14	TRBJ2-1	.	CASSQDLNYNEQFF
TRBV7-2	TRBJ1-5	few	CASSLGVNNQPQHF
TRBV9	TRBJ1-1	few	CASSPREGGGLGAFF
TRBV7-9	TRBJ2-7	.	CASSLVGGAGHEQYF
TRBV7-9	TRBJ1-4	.	CASSHALRDNEKLFF
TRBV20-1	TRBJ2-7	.	CSARGGSRVSGEQYF
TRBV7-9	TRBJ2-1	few	CASSPPTGGVHLYEQFF
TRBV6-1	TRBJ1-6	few	CASSEAWAGSSPLHF
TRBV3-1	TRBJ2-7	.	CASSWGLNSGSYEQYF
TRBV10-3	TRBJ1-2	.	CAIIEDRSGGGYTF
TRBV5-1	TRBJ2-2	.	CASSLIGYTGELFF
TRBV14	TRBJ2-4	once	CASSQGRGLAKNIQYF
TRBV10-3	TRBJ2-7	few	CAIRDRDNEQYF